These 18 T cell receptor beta chains were all obtained from the same sample, sequenced in a study of cytomegalovirus exposure and HLA in healthy donors. Primers for the PCR totalled 60 Vbeta and 13 Jbeta. Sequenced by immunoSEQ multiplex PCR; TCRdb stores in-frame clones only, minus some. Recorded for this sample: 150,000 or so clones. Source material: PBMCs. The source of these receptors is a man under 40 in good health and CMV-seronegative.

The chain couples TRBV5-1 to TRBJ2-6; the match to TRBD1 covers 10 bases. Germline CDR1 and CDR2: SGHRS and YFSETQ. This CDR3 is built from 17 residues. Trimming at V came to 4 bases and at J to 4 bases, leaving 8 bases not matched to a gene. The CDR3 loop reads CASSPGQGSTGANVLTF. As DNA, the CDR3 is TGCGCCAGCAGCCCGGGACAGGGGAGTACCGGGGCCAACGTCCTGACTTTC.

V gene TRBV6-5 combines with J gene TRBJ2-5; no definite D call. The J call may be wrong; the DNA end is better matched by TRBJ2-7. This CDR3 is built from 12 residues. CDR1 MNHEY and CDR2 SVGAGI come from the germline V gene. CDR3 nucleotides: TGTGCCAGCAGTTACTCCCCCTACGAGCAGTACTTC. Its protein product is CASSYSPYEQYF.

The CDR3 DNA is TGTGCCAGTTTAAACAGGTTAAGGACCGGGGAGCTGTTTTTT. Its translation: CASLNRLRTGELFF. V usage is TRBV19 and J usage is TRBJ2-2; the D gene is possibly TRBD1 (5 bases). Germline V gene lookup returns CDR1 LNHDA and CDR2 SQIVND (reference sequence). The ends were cut back, 8 bases at V and 5 bases at J, with 15 bases in the middle. This CDR3 has 14 residues. Complete variable domain (other parts from reference TRBV19 and TRBJ2-2): DGGITQSPKYLFRKEGQNVTLSCEQNLNHDAMYWYRQDPGQGLRLIYYSQIVNDFQKGDIAEGYSVSREKKESFPLTVTSAQKNPTAFYLCASLNRLRTGELFFGEGSRLTVL.

This chain connects TRBV6-5 to TRBJ1-1; 9 nucleotides align to TRBD1. V lost 7 bases to trimming and J lost 7 bases; unmatched junction nucleotides: 10. The germline V gene encodes CDR1 MNHEY and CDR2 SVGAGI. CDR3 length: 14 residues. CDR3 residues: CASTRGGQGREAFF. The CDR3 nucleotides read TGTGCCAGCACCCGTGGGGGACAGGGCCGTGAAGCTTTCTTT.

The J gene is TRBJ2-5, the V gene TRBV30, with D possibly TRBD2 on 6 matching bases. The CDR3 consists of 14 residues. V lost 2 bases, J lost 5 bases, and 15 bases lay in between. CDR1 and CDR2 from the germline V gene are GTSNPN and SVGIG (reference sequence). CDR3 nucleotide sequence: TGTGCCTGGAGTAAGGTAGTGGAGGGGGAGACCCAGTACTTC. It translates to CAWSKVVEGETQYF. The full variable domain, rest sourced from reference TRBV30 and TRBJ2-5, is SQTIHQWPATLVQPVGSPLSLECTVEGTSNPNLYWYRQAAGRGLQLLFYSVGIGQISSEVPQNLSASRPQDRQFILSSKKLLLSDSGFYLCAWSKVVEGETQYFGPGTRLLVL.

The V and J genes are TRBV19 and TRBJ2-5; tentatively, D is TRBD1 (6 bases). Germline-derived CDR1 and CDR2 are LNHDA and SQIVND (reference sequence). This CDR3 has 11 amino acids. Trimming removed 11 bases from V and 3 bases from J, with 10 bases in between. CDR3 loop: CACWTEETQYF. As DNA, the CDR3 is TGTGCCTGTTGGACAGAAGAGACCCAGTACTTC.

V usage is TRBV4-2 and J usage is TRBJ2-1, with TRBD2 matching over 11 bases. The germline V gene encodes CDR1 LGHNA and CDR2 YNFKEQ. Losses at the gene ends were 3 bases for V and 2 bases for J; bases not matched to a gene: 3. The CDR3 sequence is 16 residues long. CDR3 sequence (DNA): TGTGCCAGCAGCCAGCCGGGACTAGCGGCCTACAATGAGCAGTTCTTC. Translating it yields CASSQPGLAAYNEQFF.

J is TRBJ2-1 and V is TRBV10-3; 10 nucleotides agree with TRBD2. The junction had 8 bases not matched to a gene; V was cut back by 2 bases and J by 4 bases. The CDR3 is 17 amino acids. Germline V gene sequence: CDR1 ENHRY, CDR2 SYGVKD. CDR3 amino acids: CAISEGGRTSGYNEQFF. Written as DNA, the CDR3 is TGTGCCATCAGTGAGGGAGGGAGGACTAGCGGATACAATGAGCAGTTCTTC.

The J gene is TRBJ2-5, the V gene TRBV29-1; TRBD1 aligns across 8 bases. The CDR3 is made up of 14 amino acids. The germline V gene encodes CDR1 SQVTM and CDR2 ANQGSEA. The ends lost 3 bases at V and 5 bases at J; junction bases unmatched: 8. In DNA form, the CDR3 reads TGCAGCGTTGACGGACAGGGAAAGGATGAGACCCAGTACTTC. Its translation is CSVDGQGKDETQYF.

The chain links TRBV28 to TRBJ1-1; possible D gene TRBD1, 5 bases. CDR1 and CDR2 from the germline V gene are MDHEN and SYDVKM. V lost 8 bases and J 10 bases, leaving 11 bases between the germline ends. The CDR3 runs to 10 residues. CDR3: CASGALGAFF. For the CDR3, the DNA is TGTGCCAGCGGGGCGCTGGGAGCTTTCTTT.

J is TRBJ2-7 and V is TRBV7-2, with D hard to call. The CDR3 contains 14 residues. V was trimmed by 3 bases and J by 2 bases, leaving 11 bases between them. Germline loops: CDR1 SGHTA, CDR2 FQGNSA. The CDR3 sequence: CASSLVLSAYEQYF. The CDR3 bases are TGTGCCAGCAGCTTGGTCCTATCCGCCTACGAGCAGTACTTC.

The J gene is TRBJ2-5, the V gene TRBV7-3; 12 nucleotides line up with TRBD2. Germline CDR1 and CDR2: SGHTA and FQGTGA. CDR3 length: 16 residues. With 5 bases clipped from V and 4 bases from J, the junction kept 8 bases outside the gene matches. CDR3 amino acids: CASSAATSGSTETQYF. In nucleotides, the CDR3 is TGTGCCAGCAGCGCTGCGACTAGCGGGAGTACAGAGACCCAGTACTTC.

This chain connects TRBV6-5 to TRBJ2-7; D may be TRBD2 (5 bases). The V gene lost 2 bases and the J gene lost 6 bases, with 14 bases spanning the gap. Germline V gene lookup returns CDR1 MNHEY and CDR2 SVGAGI. The CDR3 spans 14 residues. The CDR3 region is CASSYGWESAEQYF. In nucleotides, the CDR3 is TGTGCCAGCAGTTACGGGTGGGAGTCGGCCGAGCAGTACTTC.

The chain couples TRBV28 to TRBJ1-1; D remains unclear. Trimming cost V 0 bases and J 9 bases, with 8 bases left between them. The CDR3 loop spans 12 amino acids. Germline lookup yields CDR1 MDHEN and CDR2 SYDVKM. The CDR3 spells CASSLWSQKAFF. The CDR3 region has the DNA TGTGCCAGCAGTTTATGGTCGCAGAAAGCTTTCTTT.

This rearrangement joins TRBV11-3 to TRBJ2-1; 10 bases match TRBD2. V lost 5 bases to trimming and J lost 9 bases; unmatched junction nucleotides: 13. Germline assignment: CDR1 SGHNT and CDR2 YENEEA. The CDR3 sequence is 16 residues long. CDR3 sequence reads: CASSPPGLAGEGEQFF. The CDR3 bases are TGTGCCAGCAGCCCGCCGGGGCTAGCGGGAGAGGGTGAGCAGTTCTTC.

This chain joins TRBV7-9 and TRBJ2-3, with D possibly being TRBD2 (5 bases). V lost 3 bases and J lost 2, with 9 bases in between. CDR3 length equals 14 residues. Germline V gene sequence: CDR1 SEHNR, CDR2 FQNEAQ (reference sequence). CDR3 in DNA: TGTGCCAGCAGCTTGGACGGGGACACAGATACGCAGTATTTT. It yields the protein CASSLDGDTDTQYF.

The V call is TRBV28, the J call TRBJ2-3; TRBD2 matches at 9 bases. CDR1 and CDR2 from the germline V gene are MDHEN and SYDVKM. V lost 7 bases, J lost 4 bases, and 12 bases stayed unmatched. CDR3 size: 16 residues. The CDR3 here is CASTEFSGSFADTQYF. In DNA form, the CDR3 reads TGTGCCAGCACCGAATTTAGCGGGAGTTTCGCAGATACGCAGTATTTT.

This chain connects TRBV6-5 to TRBJ1-2; TRBD1 aligns across 7 bases. Germline V gives CDR1 MNHEY, CDR2 SVGAGI. The J segment lost 4 bases and the V segment lost 6 bases, leaving 8 bases of the junction unmatched. CDR3 size: 14 residues. CDR3 residues: CASRPQGTVYGYTF. CDR3 nucleotides: TGTGCCAGCAGACCCCAAGGGACAGTCTATGGCTACACCTTC.